This T cell receptor (beta chain) was sequenced in a study of blood T cell repertoires in COVID-19. In the authors' workflow: Nucleated cell counts were estimated from reference gene primer amplification. The repertoire was sequenced with immunoSEQ multiplex PCR; TCRdb's copy has only in-frame clones and lacks some. V, J and clone size are those of that table, while D and trimming were read from the DNA. The data contain approximately 270,000 clones, just under 85% of them seen just once; the ten biggest clones take up 8.9%. The origin of this receptor is a man older than 75 with acute or convalescent COVID-19. Sample: peripheral blood.

CDR3 DNA: TGTGCCAGCAGTGCCACTTCAGGGGGAGATGGCTACACCTTC. Amino acids: CASSATSGGDGYTF. This chain links TRBV28 with TRBJ1-2; the match to TRBD1 covers 7 bases. CDR1 and CDR2 from the germline V gene are MDHEN and SYDVKM. The V gene end was trimmed by 5 bases and the J gene end by 6 bases; junction bases not matched to a gene: 9. The CDR3 extends over 14 amino acids.